This T cell receptor beta chain was observed in a study of blood T cells in healthy people across ages. With 4 bases removed from V and 0 bases from J, the gap between germline ends came to 13 bases. The CDR3 length is 15 residues. Germline-derived CDR1 and CDR2 are SQVTM and ANQGSEA. A second PCR, run for about 7 to 11 cycles, used a sample-barcoded 5' primer plus a J-beta primer mix. Paired-end reads containing CDR3 totaled no fewer than 2.5 million for each sample. TCRdb ran MiXCR on the 5' RACE reads and lists one entry per CDR3 protein. The sample has roughly 1.7 million distinct CDR3 sequences; about 32% are singletons. Study-level findings and limits: Researchers judged that diversity estimates from one million T cells fell short of true values. Naive T cell percentage and TCR beta diversity correlated strongly.

Worth noting for this clonotype: Antigen unknown. Since a much larger clone is just one base distant, this may be a read error.

The TCR comes from a woman aged 25 to 39 in good health. This chain joins TRBV29-1 and TRBJ2-4, with a tentative D call TRBD1 (5 bases). The sequenced sample was blood. Here the CDR3 DNA reads TGCAGCGTTGGAGCAGGGTCTCTAGCCAAAAACATTCAGTACTTC. Its protein product is CSVGAGSLAKNIQYF.